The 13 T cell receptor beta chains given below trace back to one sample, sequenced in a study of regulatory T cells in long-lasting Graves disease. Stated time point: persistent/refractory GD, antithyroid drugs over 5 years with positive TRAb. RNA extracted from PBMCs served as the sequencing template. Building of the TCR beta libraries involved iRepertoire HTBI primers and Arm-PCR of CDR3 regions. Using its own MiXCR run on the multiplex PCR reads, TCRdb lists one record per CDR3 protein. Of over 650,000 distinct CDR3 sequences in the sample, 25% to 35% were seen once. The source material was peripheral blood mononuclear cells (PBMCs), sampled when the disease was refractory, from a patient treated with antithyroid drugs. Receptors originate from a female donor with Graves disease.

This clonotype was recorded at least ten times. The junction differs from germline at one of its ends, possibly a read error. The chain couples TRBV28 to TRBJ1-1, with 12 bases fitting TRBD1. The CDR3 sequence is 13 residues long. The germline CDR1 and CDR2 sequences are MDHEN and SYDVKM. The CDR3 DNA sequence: TGTGCCAGCAGTTCGGGACAGGGGGCGTTCGCTAGATTT. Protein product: CASSSGQGAFARF. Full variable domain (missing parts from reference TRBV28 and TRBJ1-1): DVKVTQSSRYLVKRTGEKVFLECVQDMDHENMFWYRQDPGLGLRLIYFSYDVKMKEKGDIPEGYSVSREKKERFSLILESASTNQTSMYLCASSSGQGAFARFGQGTRLTVV.

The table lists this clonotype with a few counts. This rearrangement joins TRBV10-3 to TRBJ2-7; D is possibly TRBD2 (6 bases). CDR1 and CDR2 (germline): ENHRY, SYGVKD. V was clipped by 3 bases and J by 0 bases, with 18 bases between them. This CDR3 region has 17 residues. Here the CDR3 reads CAISEPALAENSYEQYF. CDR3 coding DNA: TGTGCCATCAGTGAACCCGCCTTAGCGGAAAACTCCTACGAGCAGTACTTC.

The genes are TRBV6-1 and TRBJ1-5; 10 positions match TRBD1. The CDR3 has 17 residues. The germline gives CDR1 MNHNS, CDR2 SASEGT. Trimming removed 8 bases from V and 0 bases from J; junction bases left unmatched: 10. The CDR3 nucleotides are TGTGCCAGCTCCCGGGACAGGGGTCCTCCTAGCAATCAGCCCCAGCATTTT. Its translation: CASSRDRGPPSNQPQHF.

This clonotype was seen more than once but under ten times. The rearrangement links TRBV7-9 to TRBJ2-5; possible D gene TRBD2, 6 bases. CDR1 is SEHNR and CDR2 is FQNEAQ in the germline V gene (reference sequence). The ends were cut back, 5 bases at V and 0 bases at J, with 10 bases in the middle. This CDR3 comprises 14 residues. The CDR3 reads CASSTGEYQETQYF. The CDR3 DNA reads TGTGCCAGCAGCACGGGAGAGTACCAAGAGACCCAGTACTTC.

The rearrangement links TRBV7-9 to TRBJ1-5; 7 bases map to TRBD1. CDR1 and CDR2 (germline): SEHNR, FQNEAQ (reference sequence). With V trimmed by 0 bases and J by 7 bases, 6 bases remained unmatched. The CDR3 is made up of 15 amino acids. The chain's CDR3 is CASSLAGGAGQPQHF. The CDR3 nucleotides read TGTGCCAGCAGCTTAGCAGGGGGCGCGGGACAGCCCCAGCATTTT.

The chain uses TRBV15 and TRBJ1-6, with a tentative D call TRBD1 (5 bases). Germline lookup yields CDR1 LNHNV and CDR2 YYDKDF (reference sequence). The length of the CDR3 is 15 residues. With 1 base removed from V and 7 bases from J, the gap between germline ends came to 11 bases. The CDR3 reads CATSRVLTENSPLHF. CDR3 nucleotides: TGTGCCACCAGCAGAGTATTGACAGAGAATTCACCCCTCCACTTT.

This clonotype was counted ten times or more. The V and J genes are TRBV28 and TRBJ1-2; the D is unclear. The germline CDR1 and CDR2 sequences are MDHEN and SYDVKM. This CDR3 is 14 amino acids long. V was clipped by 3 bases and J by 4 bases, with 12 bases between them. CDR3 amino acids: CASSFPGIPYGYTF. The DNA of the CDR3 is TGTGCCAGCAGTTTCCCCGGTATACCCTATGGCTACACCTTC.

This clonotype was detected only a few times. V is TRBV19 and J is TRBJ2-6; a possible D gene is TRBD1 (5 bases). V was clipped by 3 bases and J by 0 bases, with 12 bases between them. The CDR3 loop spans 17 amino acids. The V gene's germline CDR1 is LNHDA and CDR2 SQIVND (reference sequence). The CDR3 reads CASSMTASFSGANVLTF. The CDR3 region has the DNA TGTGCCAGTAGTATGACAGCCAGTTTCTCTGGGGCCAACGTCCTGACTTTC.

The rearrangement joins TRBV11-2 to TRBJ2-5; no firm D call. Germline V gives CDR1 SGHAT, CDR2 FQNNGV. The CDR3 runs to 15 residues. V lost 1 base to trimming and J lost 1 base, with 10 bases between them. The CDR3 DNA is TGTGCCAGCAGCTTAGCCGCCTTCCCCCAAGAGACCCAGTACTTC. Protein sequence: CASSLAAFPQETQYF.

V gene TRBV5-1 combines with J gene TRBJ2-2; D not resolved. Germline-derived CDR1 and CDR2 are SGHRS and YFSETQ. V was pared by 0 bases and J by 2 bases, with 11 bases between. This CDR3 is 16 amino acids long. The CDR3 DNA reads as TGCGCCAGCAGCTTGGAACAAACGGCAAACACCGGGGAGCTGTTTTTT. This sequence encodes CASSLEQTANTGELFF.

As DNA, the CDR3 is TGTGCCAGTAGTATTTATCGGCTCTCCTACGAGCAGTACTTC. This translates into CASSIYRLSYEQYF. The chain has TRBV19 and TRBJ2-7; D not resolved. Between the trimmed V and J ends, which lost 3 bases and 0 bases, there was a span of 9 bases. Germline CDR1 is LNHDA and CDR2 is SQIVND (reference sequence). This CDR3 has 14 residues.

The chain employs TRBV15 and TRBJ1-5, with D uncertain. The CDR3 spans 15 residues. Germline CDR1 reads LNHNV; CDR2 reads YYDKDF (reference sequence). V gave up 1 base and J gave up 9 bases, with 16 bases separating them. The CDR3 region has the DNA TGTGCCACCAGCAGAGTTATGACAAATTCGGGGCCCCAGCATTTT. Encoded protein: CATSRVMTNSGPQHF.

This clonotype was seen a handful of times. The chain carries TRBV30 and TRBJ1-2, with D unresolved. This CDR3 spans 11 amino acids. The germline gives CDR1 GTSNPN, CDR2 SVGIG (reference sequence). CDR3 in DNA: TGTGTCCTCAGCCATAACTATGGCTACACCTTC. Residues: CVLSHNYGYTF.